The clone carrying this T cell receptor beta chain is a singleton in its sample. Its antigen is undetermined. This specimen comes from a study of Ad26.COV2.S vaccination and SARS-CoV-2 variants. About the research overall: Donor was in the COV1001 Ad26.COV2.S trial arm. Donor got 5x10^10 or 1x10^11 viral particles of Ad26.COV2.S.

The sample's treatment: about 20 received Ad26.COV2.S at low or high dose, single or two shots; several received placebo; per-sample allocation not given. Day 63 after the first injection of vaccine or placebo was the sampling time. Germline assignment: CDR1 LNHDA and CDR2 SQIVND (reference sequence). The V gene lost 3 bases and the J gene lost 7 bases, with 15 bases spanning the gap. This CDR3 has 14 residues. Sequencing was performed with immunoSEQ multiplex PCR; in TCRdb, only in-frame clones are kept and a portion is missing. The sample carries about 680,000 clones, roughly 90% recorded once. Study results and caveats: Non-spike TCR breadth showed similarity between vaccine and placebo recipients. Placebo recipients had lower spike-specific TCR breadth than vaccine recipients.

This rearrangement joins TRBV19 to TRBJ1-1; D remains ambiguous. This sequence originates from a person between 18 and 59 years old who received the Ad26.COV2.S COVID-19 vaccine or a placebo. The input for sequencing was peripheral blood, taken in a trial of Ad26.COV2.S vaccine versus placebo. The CDR3 DNA reads as TGTGCCAGTAGTATTTCGACGGTGGTCGGTGAAGCTTTCTTT. Its translation: CASSISTVVGEAFF.